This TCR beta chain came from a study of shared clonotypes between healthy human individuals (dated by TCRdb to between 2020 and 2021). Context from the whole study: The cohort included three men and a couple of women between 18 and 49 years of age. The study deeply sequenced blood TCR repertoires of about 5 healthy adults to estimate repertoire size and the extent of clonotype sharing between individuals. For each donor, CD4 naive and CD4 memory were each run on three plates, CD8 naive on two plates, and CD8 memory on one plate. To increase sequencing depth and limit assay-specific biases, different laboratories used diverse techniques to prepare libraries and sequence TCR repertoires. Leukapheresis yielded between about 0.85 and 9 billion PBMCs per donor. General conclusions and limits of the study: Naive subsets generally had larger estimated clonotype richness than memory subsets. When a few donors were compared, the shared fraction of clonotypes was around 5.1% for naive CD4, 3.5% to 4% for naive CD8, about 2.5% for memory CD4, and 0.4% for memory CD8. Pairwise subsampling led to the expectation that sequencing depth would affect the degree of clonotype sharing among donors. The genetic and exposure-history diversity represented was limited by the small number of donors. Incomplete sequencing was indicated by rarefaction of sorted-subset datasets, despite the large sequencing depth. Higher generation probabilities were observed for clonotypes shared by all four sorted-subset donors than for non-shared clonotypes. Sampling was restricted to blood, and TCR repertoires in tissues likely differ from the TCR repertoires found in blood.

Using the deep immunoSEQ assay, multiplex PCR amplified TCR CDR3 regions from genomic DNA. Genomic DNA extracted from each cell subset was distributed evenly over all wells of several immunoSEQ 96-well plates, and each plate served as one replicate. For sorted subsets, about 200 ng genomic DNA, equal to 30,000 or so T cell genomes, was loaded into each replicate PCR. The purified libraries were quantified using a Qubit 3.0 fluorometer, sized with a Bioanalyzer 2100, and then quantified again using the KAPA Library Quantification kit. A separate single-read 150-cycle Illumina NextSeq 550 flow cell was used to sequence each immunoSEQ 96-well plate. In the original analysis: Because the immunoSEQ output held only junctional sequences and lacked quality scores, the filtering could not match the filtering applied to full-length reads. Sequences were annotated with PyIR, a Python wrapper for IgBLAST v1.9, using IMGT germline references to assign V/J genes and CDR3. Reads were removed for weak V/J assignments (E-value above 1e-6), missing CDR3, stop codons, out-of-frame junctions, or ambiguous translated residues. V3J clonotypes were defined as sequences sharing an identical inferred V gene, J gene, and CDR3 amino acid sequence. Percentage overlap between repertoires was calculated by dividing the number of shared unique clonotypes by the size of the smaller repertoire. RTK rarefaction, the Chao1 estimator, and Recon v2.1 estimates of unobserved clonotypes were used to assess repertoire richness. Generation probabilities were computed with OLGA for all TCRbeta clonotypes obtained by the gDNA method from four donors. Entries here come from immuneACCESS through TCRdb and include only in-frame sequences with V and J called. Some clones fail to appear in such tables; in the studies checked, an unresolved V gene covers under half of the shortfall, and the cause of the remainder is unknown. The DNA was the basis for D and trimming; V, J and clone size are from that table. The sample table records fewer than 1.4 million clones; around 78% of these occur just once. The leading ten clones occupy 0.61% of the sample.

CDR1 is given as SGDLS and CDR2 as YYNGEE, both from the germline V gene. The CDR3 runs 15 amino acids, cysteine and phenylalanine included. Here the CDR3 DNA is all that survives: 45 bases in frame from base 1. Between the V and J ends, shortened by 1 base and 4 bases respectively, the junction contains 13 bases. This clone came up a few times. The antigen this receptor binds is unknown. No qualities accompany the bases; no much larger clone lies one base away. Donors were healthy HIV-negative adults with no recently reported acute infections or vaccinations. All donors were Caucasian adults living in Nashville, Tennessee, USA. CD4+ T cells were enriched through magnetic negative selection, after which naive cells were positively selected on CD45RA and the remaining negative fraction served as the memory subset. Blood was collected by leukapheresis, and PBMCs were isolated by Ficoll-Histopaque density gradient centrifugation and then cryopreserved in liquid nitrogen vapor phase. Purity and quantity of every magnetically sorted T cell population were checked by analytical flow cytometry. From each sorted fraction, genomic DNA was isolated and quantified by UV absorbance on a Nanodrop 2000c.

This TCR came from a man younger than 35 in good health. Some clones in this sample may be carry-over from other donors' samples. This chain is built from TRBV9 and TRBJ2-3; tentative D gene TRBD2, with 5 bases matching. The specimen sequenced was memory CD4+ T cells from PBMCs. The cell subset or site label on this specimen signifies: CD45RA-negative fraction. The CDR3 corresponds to CASSVLDGMADTQYF. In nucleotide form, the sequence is TGTGCCAGCAGCGTACTTGACGGGATGGCAGATACGCAGTATTTT.